This entry features one T cell receptor beta chain sequence. This clone was observed a handful of times. Its antigen has not been determined. One base away there is no much larger clone; base qualities are not given. The data were taken from a study of beta chain features in type 1 diabetes (dated by TCRdb to 2016 to 2019). For context, the study as a whole: Patients and healthy donors did not differ in mean age, gender distribution, total cell number or subset yield. Across all samples, approximately 98,000,000 sorted cells were examined, and cell number per subset correlated strongly with RNA yield. The study compared TCRB repertoires of sorted circulating CD4+ T cell subsets between recently diagnosed type 1 diabetes patients and matched healthy donors. Whereas all 30 or so donors provided naive and central memory subsets, regulatory and stem cell-like memory subsets were isolated from just 8 patients and about 8 healthy donors.

A single peripheral blood draw of about 116 mL on average was collected from each donor into heparinised tubes. Naive, central memory, regulatory and stem cell-like memory CD4+ T cells were sorted on a BD FACSAria II using a panel including CD45RO, CCR7, CD25, CD127, CD95 and CD27. Purity was above 98% for every sorted population. Right away, PBMCs were isolated by Lymphoprep density gradient centrifugation and were stained directly, with no culture step. To minimize batch effects, samples were stained and sorted in pairs, one healthy donor with one patient per experiment. Overall results and qualifications from the work: At VDJ recombination sites, patients with type 1 diabetes made fewer insertions and deleted more nucleotides, a pattern implying thymic rearrangement abnormalities. Because the HLA sub-analyses included only small numbers of individuals, any influence of HLA type on TCRB rearrangement was left unresolved. Naive, central memory and regulatory TCRB repertoires appeared to be more similar among patients than among healthy donors. A moderate but significant shortening of TCRB CDR3 length was observed in type 1 diabetes patients in all four CD4+ subsets. Sequencing cDNA rather than genomic DNA could over-represent highly expressing activated cells, although activation and CD3 levels did not differ between groups. PCR might favor shorter templates, but patient and control samples were amplified and corrected together, so any skew would affect both groups equally.

Taken from the germline V gene (reference sequence), the CDR1 and CDR2 loops are GTSNPN and SVGIG. V drops 4 bases and J drops 5 bases, leaving 11 bases in between. The cysteine opens and the phenylalanine closes a CDR3 of 12 amino acids. Just CDR3 DNA is preserved here, 36 bases in frame from base 1. The High Capacity cDNA Reverse Transcription Kit was used to reverse transcribe all of the isolated RNA, meaning that expressed TCRB transcripts were what got sequenced. Deep immunoSEQ sequencing was applied to naive, central memory and regulatory T cell samples, giving an average of approximately 4 million total reads per sample. After sorted cells were lysed in RLT buffer, RNA was extracted with DNase-treated RNeasy Micro or Mini kits, with the choice depending on cell number. Each cell subset was processed separately to prevent cross-contamination, with patient and healthy donor samples processed together. The immunoSEQ multiplex PCR was used to amplify TCRB sequences from cDNA, yielding 87-bp fragments that span the CDR3 region. Sequencing of the amplicons was done on the Illumina HiSeq platform. The source study handled its data this way. Synthetic template baselines were used to correct PCR bias computationally, reads within Hamming distance 2 were collapsed, and singletons that could not be merged were discarded. By aligning reads against IMGT, V, D and J genes, CDR3 length, and insertions or deletions at six rearrangement sites were assigned. Clonotype counts were normalized to sorted cell number within each subset before computing true diversity and Gini coefficients with the tcR R package. The overlap coefficient, calculated on TCRB nucleotide sequences, was used to quantify repertoire sharing. As a proxy for the pre-selection repertoire, out-of-frame TCRB sequences from naive cells were analyzed. TCRdb limited this immuneACCESS table to in-frame rearrangements with V and J called. A share of clones is missing; checked studies link under half to unresolved V genes, and the rest is unexplained. Clonal size and the V and J genes are those of that table, whereas D and trimming came from the DNA. This sample lists 280,000 or so clones; approximately 16% were detected once. The top ten hold about 0.014% of the sample.

The sequence came from a man between 18 and 29 years old with type 1 diabetes. The chain joins TRBV30 to TRBJ2-5; possibly the D gene is TRBD1, per 5 matching bases. Sequencing was performed on naive CD4+ T cells from blood. The meaning of the sample's cell subset or site label: true naive CD4+ T cells. The DNA reads as follows: TGTGCCTGGAACCCAGGGTTGGAGACCCAGTACTTC. This sequence encodes CAWNPGLETQYF.